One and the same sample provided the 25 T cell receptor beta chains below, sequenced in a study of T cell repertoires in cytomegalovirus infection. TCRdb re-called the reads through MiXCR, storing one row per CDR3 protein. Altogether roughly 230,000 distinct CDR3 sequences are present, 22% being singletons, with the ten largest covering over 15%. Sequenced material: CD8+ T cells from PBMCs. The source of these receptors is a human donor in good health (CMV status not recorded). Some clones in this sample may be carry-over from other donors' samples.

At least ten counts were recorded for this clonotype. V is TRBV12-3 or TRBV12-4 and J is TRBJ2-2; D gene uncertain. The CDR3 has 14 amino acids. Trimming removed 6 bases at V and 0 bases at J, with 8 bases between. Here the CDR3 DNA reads TGTGCCAGCAGCCAGCAGGCGAACACCGGGGAGCTGTTTTTT. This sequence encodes CASSQQANTGELFF.

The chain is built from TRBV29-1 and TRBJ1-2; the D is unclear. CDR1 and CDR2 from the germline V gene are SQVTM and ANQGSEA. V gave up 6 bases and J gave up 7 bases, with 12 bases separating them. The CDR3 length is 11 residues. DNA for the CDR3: TGCAGCGTCGCACTTACAACTGGCTACACCTTC. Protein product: CSVALTTGYTF.

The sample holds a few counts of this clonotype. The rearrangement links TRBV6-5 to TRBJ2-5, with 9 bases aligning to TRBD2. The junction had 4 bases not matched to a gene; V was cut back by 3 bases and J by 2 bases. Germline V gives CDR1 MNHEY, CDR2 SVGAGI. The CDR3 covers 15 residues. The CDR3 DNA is TGTGCCAGCAGTTATAGCGGGGGAGGGCAAGAGACCCAGTACTTC. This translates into CASSYSGGGQETQYF.

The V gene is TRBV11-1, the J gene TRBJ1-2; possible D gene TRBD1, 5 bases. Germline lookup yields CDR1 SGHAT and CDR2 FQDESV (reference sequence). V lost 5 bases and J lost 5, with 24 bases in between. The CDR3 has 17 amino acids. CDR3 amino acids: CASSLWDGEEQVYGYTF. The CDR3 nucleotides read TGTGCCAGCAGCCTTTGGGACGGAGAAGAACAAGTTTATGGCTACACCTTC.

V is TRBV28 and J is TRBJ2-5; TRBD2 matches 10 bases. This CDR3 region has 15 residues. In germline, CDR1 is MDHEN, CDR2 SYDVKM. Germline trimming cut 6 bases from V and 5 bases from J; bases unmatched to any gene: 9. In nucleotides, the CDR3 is TGTGCCAGCAGGCTTAGCGGGGGGAGGATGGAGACCCAGTACTTC. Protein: CASRLSGGRMETQYF.

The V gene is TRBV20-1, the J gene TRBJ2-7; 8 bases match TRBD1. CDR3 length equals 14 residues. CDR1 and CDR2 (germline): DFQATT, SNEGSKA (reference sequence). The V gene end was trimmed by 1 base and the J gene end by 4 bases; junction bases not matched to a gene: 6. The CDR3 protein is CSARGGQGLYEQYF. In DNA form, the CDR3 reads TGCAGTGCTAGAGGAGGACAGGGCCTATACGAGCAGTACTTC.

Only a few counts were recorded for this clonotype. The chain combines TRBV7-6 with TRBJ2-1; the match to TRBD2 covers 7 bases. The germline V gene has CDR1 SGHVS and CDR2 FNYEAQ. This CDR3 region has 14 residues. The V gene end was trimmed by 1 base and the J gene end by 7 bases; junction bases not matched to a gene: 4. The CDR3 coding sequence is TGTGCCAGCAGCTTAGTTGGGGAGGGGAATGAGCAGTTCTTC. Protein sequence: CASSLVGEGNEQFF.

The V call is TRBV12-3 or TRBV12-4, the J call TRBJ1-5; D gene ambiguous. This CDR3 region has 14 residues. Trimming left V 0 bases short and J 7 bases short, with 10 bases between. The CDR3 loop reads CASSLAPGFQPQHF. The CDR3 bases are TGTGCCAGCAGTTTAGCGCCTGGGTTCCAGCCCCAGCATTTT.

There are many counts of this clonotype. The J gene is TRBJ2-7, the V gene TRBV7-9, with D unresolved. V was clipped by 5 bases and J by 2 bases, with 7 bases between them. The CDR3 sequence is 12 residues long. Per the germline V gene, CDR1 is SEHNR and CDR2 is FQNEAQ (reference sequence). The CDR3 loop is CASSQGTYEQYF. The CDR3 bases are TGTGCCAGCAGCCAAGGCACCTACGAGCAGTACTTC.

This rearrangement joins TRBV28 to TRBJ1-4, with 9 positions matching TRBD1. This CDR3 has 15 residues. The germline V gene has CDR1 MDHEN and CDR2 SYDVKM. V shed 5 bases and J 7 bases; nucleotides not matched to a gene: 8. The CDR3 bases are TGTGCCAGCAGTACCAGGGACAGGGCCGCTGAAAAACTGTTTTTT. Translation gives CASSTRDRAAEKLFF.

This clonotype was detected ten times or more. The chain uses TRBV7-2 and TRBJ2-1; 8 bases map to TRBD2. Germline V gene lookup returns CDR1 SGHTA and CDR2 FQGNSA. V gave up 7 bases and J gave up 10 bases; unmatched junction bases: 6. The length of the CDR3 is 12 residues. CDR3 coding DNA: TGTGCCAGCACCCAAGCGGGGGCGGAGCAGTTCTTC. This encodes CASTQAGAEQFF. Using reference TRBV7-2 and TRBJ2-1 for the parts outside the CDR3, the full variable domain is GAGVSQSPSNKVTEKGKDVELRCDPISGHTALYWYRQSLGQGLEFLIYFQGNSAPDKSGLPSDRFSAERTGGSVSTLTIQRTQQEDSAVYLCASTQAGAEQFFGPGTRLTVL.

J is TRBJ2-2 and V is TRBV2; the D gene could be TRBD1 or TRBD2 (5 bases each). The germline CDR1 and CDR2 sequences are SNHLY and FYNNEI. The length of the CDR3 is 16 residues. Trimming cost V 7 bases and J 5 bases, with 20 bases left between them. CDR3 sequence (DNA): TGTGCCAGCATAGGGCCTGCAGGGAGAAATACCGGGGAGCTGTTTTTT. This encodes CASIGPAGRNTGELFF.

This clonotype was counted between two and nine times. The DNA for the CDR3 is TGCGCCAGCAGCCAAGACCGACTAGCGGGGGCCCCCTACAATGAGCAGTTCTTC. Its protein product is CASSQDRLAGAPYNEQFF. This chain uses TRBV4-1 with TRBJ2-1; 12 positions agree with TRBD2. This CDR3 has 18 residues. Germline CDR1 reads MGHRA; CDR2 reads YSYEKL. The J segment lost 2 bases and the V segment lost 0 bases, leaving 5 bases of the junction unmatched.

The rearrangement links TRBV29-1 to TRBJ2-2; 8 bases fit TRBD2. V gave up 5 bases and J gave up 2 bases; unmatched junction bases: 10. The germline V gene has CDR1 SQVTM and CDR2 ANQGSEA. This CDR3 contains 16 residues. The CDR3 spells CSVFRTGGENTGELFF. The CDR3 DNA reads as TGCAGCGTTTTTAGGACGGGAGGGGAAAACACCGGGGAGCTGTTTTTT.

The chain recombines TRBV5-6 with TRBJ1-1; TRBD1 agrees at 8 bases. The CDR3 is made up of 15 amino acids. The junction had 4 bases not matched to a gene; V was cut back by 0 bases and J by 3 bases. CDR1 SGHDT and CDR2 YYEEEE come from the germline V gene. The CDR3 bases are TGTGCCAGCAGCTTGGGACAGGGGTCTGACACTGAAGCTTTCTTT. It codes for CASSLGQGSDTEAFF. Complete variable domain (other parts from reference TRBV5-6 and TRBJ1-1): DAGVTQSPTHLIKTRGQQVTLRCSPKSGHDTVSWYQQALGQGPQFIFQYYEEEERQRGNFPDRFSGHQFPNYSSELNVNALLLGDSALYLCASSLGQGSDTEAFFGQGTRLTVV.

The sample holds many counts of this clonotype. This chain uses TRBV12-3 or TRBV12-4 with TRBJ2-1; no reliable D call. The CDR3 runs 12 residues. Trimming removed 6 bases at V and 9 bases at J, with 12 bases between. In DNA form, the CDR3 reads TGTGCCAGCAGAGAAGACGACGGTGAGCAGTTCTTC. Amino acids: CASREDDGEQFF.

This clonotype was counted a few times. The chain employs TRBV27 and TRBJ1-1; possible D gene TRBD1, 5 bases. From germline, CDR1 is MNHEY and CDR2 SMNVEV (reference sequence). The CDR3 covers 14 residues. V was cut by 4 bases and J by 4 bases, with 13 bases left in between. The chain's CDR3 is CASSSMGGATEAFF. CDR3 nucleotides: TGTGCCAGCAGTTCGATGGGAGGGGCCACTGAAGCTTTCTTT.

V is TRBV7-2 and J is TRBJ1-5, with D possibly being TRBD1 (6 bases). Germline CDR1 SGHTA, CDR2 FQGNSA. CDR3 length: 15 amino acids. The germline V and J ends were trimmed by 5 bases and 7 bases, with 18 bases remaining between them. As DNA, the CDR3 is TGTACCAGCAGCGCCCGGACAGAGTTAGGCCAGCCCCAGCATTTT. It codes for CTSSARTELGQPQHF.

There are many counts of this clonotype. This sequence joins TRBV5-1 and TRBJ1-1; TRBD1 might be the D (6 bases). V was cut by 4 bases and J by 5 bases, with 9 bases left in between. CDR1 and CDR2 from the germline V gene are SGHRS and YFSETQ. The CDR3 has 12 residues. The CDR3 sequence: CASSQQGTEAFF. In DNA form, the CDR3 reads TGCGCCAGCAGCCAACAGGGAACTGAAGCTTTCTTT.

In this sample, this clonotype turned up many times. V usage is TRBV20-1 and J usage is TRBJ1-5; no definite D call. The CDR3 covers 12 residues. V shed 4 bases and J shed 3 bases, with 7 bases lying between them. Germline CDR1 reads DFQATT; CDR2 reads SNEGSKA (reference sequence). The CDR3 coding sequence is TGCAGTGCTAATGCGTTCAATCAGCCCCAGCATTTT. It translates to CSANAFNQPQHF.

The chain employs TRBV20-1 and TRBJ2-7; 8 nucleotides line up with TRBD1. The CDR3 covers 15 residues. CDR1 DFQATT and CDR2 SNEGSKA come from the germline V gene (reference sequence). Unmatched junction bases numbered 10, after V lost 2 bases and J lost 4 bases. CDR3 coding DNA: TGCAGTGCTAGACAACAGGGGGAGTTCCCGTACGAGCAGTACTTC. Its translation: CSARQQGEFPYEQYF.

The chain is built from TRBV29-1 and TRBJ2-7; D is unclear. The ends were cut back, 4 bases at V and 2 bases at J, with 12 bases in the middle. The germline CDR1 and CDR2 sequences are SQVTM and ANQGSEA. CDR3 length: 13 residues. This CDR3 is CSVVRLGTYEQYF. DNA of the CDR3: TGCAGCGTTGTTCGTCTAGGAACCTACGAGCAGTACTTC.

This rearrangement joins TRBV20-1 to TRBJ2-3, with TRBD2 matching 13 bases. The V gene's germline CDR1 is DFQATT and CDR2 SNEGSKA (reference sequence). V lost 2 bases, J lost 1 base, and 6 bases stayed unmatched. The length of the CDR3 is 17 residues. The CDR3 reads CSARPQGLAGGTDTQYF. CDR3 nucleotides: TGCAGTGCTAGACCCCAAGGACTAGCGGGAGGCACAGATACGCAGTATTTT.

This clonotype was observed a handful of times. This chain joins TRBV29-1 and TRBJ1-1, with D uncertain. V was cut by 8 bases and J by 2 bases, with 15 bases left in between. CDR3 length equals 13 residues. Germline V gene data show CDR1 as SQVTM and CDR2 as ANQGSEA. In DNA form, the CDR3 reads TGCAGCCCCCTCCCGGGCAATAACACTGAAGCTTTCTTT. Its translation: CSPLPGNNTEAFF.

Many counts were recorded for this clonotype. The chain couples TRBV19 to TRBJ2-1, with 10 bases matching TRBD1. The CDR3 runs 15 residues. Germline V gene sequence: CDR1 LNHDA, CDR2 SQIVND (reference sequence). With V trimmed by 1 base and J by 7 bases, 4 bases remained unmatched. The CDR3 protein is CASSIADRGSNEQFF. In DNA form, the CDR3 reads TGTGCCAGTAGTATAGCGGACAGGGGGTCGAATGAGCAGTTCTTC.